This T cell receptor beta chain was identified in a study of OX40 agonist ivuxolimab in advanced cancers. Study-level background: Patients with hepatocellular carcinoma, melanoma, renal cell or head and neck cancer made up the dose-escalation patients. Findings and caveats of the study: Nonresponders, in some cases, also had low normalized T-cell clonal expansion.

On this clone itself: Its target is unknown.

Collection of blood occurred at baseline, at cycle 4 day 1, and at cycle 7 day 1. TCRdb's table, derived via immunoSEQ multiplex PCR, lists solely in-frame clones and lacks some. This table has 77,000 or so clones, approximately 92% appearing once. The CDR3 is 16 residues long. V trimming: 8 bases; J trimming: 2 bases; junction bases outside the gene matches: 11. Germline loops: CDR1 SEHNR, CDR2 FQNEAQ (reference sequence). The J gene is TRBJ2-5, the V gene TRBV7-9, with 10 nucleotides matching TRBD1. The material was CD4+ or CD8+ T cells sorted from blood, obtained in a trial of the OX40 agonist ivuxolimab. The clonotype was recovered from an adult with an advanced solid tumor such as melanoma, head and neck, liver or kidney cancer. CDR3 nucleotides: TGTGCCAGCTCCCGCCCCCGGACAGGGGGTCAAGAGACCCAGTACTTC. It is translated as CASSRPRTGGQETQYF.